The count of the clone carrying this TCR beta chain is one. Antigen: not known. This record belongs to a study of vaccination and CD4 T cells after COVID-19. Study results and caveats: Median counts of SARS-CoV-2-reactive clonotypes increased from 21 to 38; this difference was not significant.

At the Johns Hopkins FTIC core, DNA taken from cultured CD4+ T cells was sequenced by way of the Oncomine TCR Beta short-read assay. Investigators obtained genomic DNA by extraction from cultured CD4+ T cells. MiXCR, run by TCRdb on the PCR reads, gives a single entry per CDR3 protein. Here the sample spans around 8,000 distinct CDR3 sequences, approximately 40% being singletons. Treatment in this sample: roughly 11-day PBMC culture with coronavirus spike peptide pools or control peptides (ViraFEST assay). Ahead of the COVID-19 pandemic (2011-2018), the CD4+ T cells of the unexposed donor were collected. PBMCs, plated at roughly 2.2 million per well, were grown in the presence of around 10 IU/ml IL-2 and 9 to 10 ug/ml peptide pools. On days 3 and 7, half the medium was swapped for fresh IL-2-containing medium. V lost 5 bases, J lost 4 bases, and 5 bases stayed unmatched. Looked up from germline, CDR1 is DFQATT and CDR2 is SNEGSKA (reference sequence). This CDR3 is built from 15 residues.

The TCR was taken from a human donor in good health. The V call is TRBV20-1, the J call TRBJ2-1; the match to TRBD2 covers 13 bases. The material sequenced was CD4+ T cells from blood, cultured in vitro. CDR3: CSAARLAGGYNEQFF. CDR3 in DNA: TGCAGTGCTGCCAGACTAGCGGGGGGTTACAATGAGCAGTTCTTC.